This T cell receptor beta chain was recovered during a study of cytomegalovirus exposure and HLA in healthy donors. Overall study findings and caveats: CMV serostatus was the sole immune exposure data available.

The PCR made use of 60 Vbeta and 13 Jbeta primers. Assay: immunoSEQ multiplex PCR; the TCRdb copy retains only in-frame clones and omits some. The table has 150,000 to 200,000 clones, around three quarters seen once. With regard to this clone: Its antigen is unidentified.

This clonotype originated in a middle-aged man in good health and CMV-seronegative. Sequenced material: PBMCs.

The CDR3 region has the DNA TGTGCCAGCATCTCAGGGGACCAAGAGACCCAGTACTTC. Amino acid sequence: CASISGDQETQYF. The chain uses TRBV7-2 and TRBJ2-5, with a tentative D call TRBD1 (6 bases). Germline lookup yields CDR1 SGHTA and CDR2 FQGNSA. Trimming took 7 bases from V and 0 from J, leaving 9 bases between them. The CDR3 consists of 13 residues.